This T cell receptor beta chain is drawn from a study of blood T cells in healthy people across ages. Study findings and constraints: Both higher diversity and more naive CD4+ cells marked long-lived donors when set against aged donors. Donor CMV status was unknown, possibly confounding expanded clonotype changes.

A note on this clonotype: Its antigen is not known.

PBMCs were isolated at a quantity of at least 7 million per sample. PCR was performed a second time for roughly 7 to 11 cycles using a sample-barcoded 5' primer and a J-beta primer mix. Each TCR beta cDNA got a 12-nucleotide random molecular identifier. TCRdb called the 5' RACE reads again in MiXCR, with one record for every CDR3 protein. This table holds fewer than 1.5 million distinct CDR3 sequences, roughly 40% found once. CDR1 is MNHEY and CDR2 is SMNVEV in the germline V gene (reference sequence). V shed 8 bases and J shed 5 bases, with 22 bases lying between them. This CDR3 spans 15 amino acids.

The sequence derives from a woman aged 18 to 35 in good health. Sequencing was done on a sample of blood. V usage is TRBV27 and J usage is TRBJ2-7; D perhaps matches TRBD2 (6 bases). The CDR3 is CASVRVPGLLDEQYF. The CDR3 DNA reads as TGTGCCAGCGTTAGGGTACCGGGACTCCTAGACGAGCAGTACTTC.